This T cell receptor beta chain was captured by sequencing in a study of identical twins. This clonotype was observed at least ten times. From the 5' RACE reads, TCRdb called clonotypes with MiXCR, one entry per CDR3 protein. This table has some 270,000 distinct CDR3 sequences, about 9% appearing once. The data also belong to a second study, concerning yellow fever vaccine responses in identical twins. This second study notes: A vaccine T cell response that seemed partly convergent and partly personalized was reported in twins.

Specimen: CD8+ T cells sorted from blood. The clonotype originates from a young woman in good health.

The DNA of the CDR3 is TGTGCCAGCCTCGGGGGTGGACAAGGCACAGATACGCAGTATTTT. This encodes CASLGGGQGTDTQYF. The genes are TRBV14 and TRBJ2-3, with a possible D match to TRBD2 (6 bases). There are 15 residues in the CDR3. The germline gives CDR1 SGHDN, CDR2 FVKESK. V was clipped by 8 bases and J by 1 base, with 16 bases between them.